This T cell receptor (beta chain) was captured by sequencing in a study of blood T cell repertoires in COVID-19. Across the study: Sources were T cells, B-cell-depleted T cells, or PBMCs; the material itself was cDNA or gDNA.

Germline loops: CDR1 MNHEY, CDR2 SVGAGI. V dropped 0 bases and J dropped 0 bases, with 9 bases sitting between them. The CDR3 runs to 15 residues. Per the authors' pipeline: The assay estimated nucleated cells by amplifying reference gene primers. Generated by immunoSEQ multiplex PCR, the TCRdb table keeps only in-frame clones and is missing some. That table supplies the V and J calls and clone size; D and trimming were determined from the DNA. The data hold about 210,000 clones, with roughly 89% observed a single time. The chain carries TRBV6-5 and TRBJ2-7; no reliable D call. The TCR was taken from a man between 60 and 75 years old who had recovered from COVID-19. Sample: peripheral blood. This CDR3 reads CASSYSIASSYEQYF. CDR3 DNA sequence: TGTGCCAGCAGTTACTCTATAGCTAGCTCCTACGAGCAGTACTTC.